This T cell receptor (beta chain) was sequenced in a study of blood T cell repertoires in COVID-19. Overall study: The United States, Italy and Spain supplied acute and convalescent COVID-19 samples. Nucleic acid was either cDNA or gDNA, and it came from T cells, B-cell-depleted T cells, or PBMCs.

In the original workflow: Amplified reference gene primers provided the basis for estimating nucleated cell counts. The assay was immunoSEQ multiplex PCR, and TCRdb's table has in-frame clones only and misses some. That table furnishes V, J and clone size, whereas the DNA furnished D and trimming. The table has 43,000 or so clones, around 90% seen once. The J segment lost 0 bases and the V segment lost 2 bases, leaving 5 bases of the junction unmatched. CDR1 is MNHEY and CDR2 is SMNVEV in the germline V gene (reference sequence). CDR3 length equals 17 residues. The sequence was collected from a man in his 60s with active COVID-19. V and J are TRBV27 and TRBJ2-7, with 12 nucleotides matching TRBD2. Sequencing was carried out using peripheral blood. The CDR3 DNA is TGTGCCAGCAGTTTACCCCCGACTAGCGGGAGCTCCTACGAGCAGTACTTC. It yields the protein CASSLPPTSGSSYEQYF.